The rows below give T cell receptor beta chains drawn from one sample of a study of lymphopenia after photon versus proton radiotherapy. The assay was immunoSEQ multiplex PCR, and TCRdb's table has in-frame clones only and misses some. The table lists around 55,000 clones, about four fifths of them singletons. The sample was peripheral blood, taken from a patient treated with proton-based radiotherapy. Every receptor here comes from a man in his fifties or sixties with pancreatic cancer. Each CDR3 is given with its conserved first and last residue. The order of the fields is J gene, D gene, CDR3 length, clone size, V gene, CDR3 DNA, CDR3 protein. The D gene is left open where the match is weak. A row's size may be missing; if present it is once, few, many or a size class.

J gene: TRBJ2-7; D gene: TRBD2; CDR3 length: 15; clone size: -; V gene: TRBV29-1; CDR3 DNA: TGCAGCGTTGCGGCAACTAGCGGGAGGACCTACGAGCAGTACTTC; CDR3 protein: CSVAATSGRTYEQYF
J gene: TRBJ2-5; D gene: -; CDR3 length: 15; clone size: -; V gene: TRBV10-2; CDR3 DNA: TGCGCCAGCAGTGTGGCGGGAACCCTGTTAGAGACCCAGTACTTC; CDR3 protein: CASSVAGTLLETQYF
J gene: TRBJ2-3; D gene: -; CDR3 length: 14; clone size: -; V gene: TRBV7-3; CDR3 DNA: TGTGCCAGCAGCTTGACTAGGGGCTCGGATACGCAGTATTTT; CDR3 protein: CASSLTRGSDTQYF
J gene: TRBJ2-7; D gene: TRBD1; CDR3 length: 15; clone size: few; V gene: TRBV5-6; CDR3 DNA: TGTGCCAGCAGCTTAGCCCGGACAGGGGGCTACGAGCAGTACTTC; CDR3 protein: CASSLARTGGYEQYF
J gene: TRBJ1-4; D gene: -; CDR3 length: 15; clone size: few; V gene: TRBV7-9; CDR3 DNA: TGTGCCAGCAGCCAGACAGGTTCACCAAATGAAAAACTGTTTTTT; CDR3 protein: CASSQTGSPNEKLFF
J gene: TRBJ2-1; D gene: TRBD2; CDR3 length: 17; clone size: -; V gene: TRBV9; CDR3 DNA: TGTGCCAGCAGCGTAGTAAAGGGACTAGCTAGAATGGATGAGCAGTTCTTC; CDR3 protein: CASSVVKGLARMDEQFF
J gene: TRBJ1-1; D gene: -; CDR3 length: 14; clone size: -; V gene: TRBV7-3; CDR3 DNA: TGTGCCAGCAGCTTAAGTTCAGGAAACACTGAAGCTTTCTTT; CDR3 protein: CASSLSSGNTEAFF
J gene: TRBJ1-4; D gene: -; CDR3 length: 15; clone size: few; V gene: TRBV7-2; CDR3 DNA: TGTGCCAGCAGCTTAAGCAGGCAGCCGAGTGAAAAACTGTTTTTT; CDR3 protein: CASSLSRQPSEKLFF
J gene: TRBJ2-7; D gene: TRBD2; CDR3 length: 12; clone size: few; V gene: TRBV7-9; CDR3 DNA: TGTGCCAGCAGCAATAGCGGGACCGAGCAGTACTTC; CDR3 protein: CASSNSGTEQYF
J gene: TRBJ2-1; D gene: -; CDR3 length: 13; clone size: -; V gene: TRBV10-1; CDR3 DNA: TGCGCCAGCAGTGCGGCAGGGGTGGTTGAGCAGTTCTTC; CDR3 protein: CASSAAGVVEQFF
J gene: TRBJ2-5; D gene: -; CDR3 length: 11; clone size: -; V gene: TRBV23-1; CDR3 DNA: TGCGCCAGCAGTCTGCAGGAGACCCAGTACTTC; CDR3 protein: CASSLQETQYF
J gene: TRBJ2-5; D gene: -; CDR3 length: 13; clone size: -; V gene: TRBV18; CDR3 DNA: TGTGCCAGCTCACCGGACAGACAAGAGACCCAGTACTTC; CDR3 protein: CASSPDRQETQYF
J gene: TRBJ1-5; D gene: TRBD1; CDR3 length: 12; clone size: -; V gene: TRBV7-8; CDR3 DNA: TGTGCCAGCTCCCAGGGGGGGGCGGCCCAGCATTTT; CDR3 protein: CASSQGGAAQHF
J gene: TRBJ2-1; D gene: -; CDR3 length: 13; clone size: -; V gene: TRBV7-3; CDR3 DNA: TGTGCCAGCAGCTTATATGGGGGAGGTGAGCAGTTCTTC; CDR3 protein: CASSLYGGGEQFF
J gene: TRBJ2-1; D gene: -; CDR3 length: 11; clone size: -; V gene: TRBV7-2; CDR3 DNA: TGTGCCAGCAGCTTGGCGAGTGAGCAGTTCTTC; CDR3 protein: CASSLASEQFF
J gene: TRBJ1-4; D gene: -; CDR3 length: 14; clone size: -; V gene: TRBV28; CDR3 DNA: TGTGCCAGCAGTGACCGGAGGGGGGATGAAAAACTGTTTTTT; CDR3 protein: CASSDRRGDEKLFF
J gene: TRBJ1-3; D gene: -; CDR3 length: 17; clone size: -; V gene: TRBV5-5; CDR3 DNA: TGTGCCAGCAGCTTGGTCGCAGGGAGCGGCTCTGGAAACACCATATATTTT; CDR3 protein: CASSLVAGSGSGNTIYF
J gene: TRBJ1-1; D gene: -; CDR3 length: 14; clone size: -; V gene: TRBV6-5; CDR3 DNA: TGTGCCAGCACCCGGGGCCCCACAGGGTCTGAAGCTTTCTTT; CDR3 protein: CASTRGPTGSEAFF
J gene: TRBJ2-2; D gene: -; CDR3 length: 15; clone size: -; V gene: TRBV15; CDR3 DNA: TGTGCCACCAGCAGAGATAACAGAAACACCGGGGAGCTGTTTTTT; CDR3 protein: CATSRDNRNTGELFF
J gene: TRBJ1-4; D gene: -; CDR3 length: 15; clone size: -; V gene: TRBV18; CDR3 DNA: TGTGCCAGCTCACCACTTCCGGCAACTAATGAAAAACTGTTTTTT; CDR3 protein: CASSPLPATNEKLFF